Detailed here is one TCR beta chain. The target antigen is unknown. Other DNA sequences in this specimen translate into the identical CDR3. These data come from a study of cytotoxic CD8 clonotypes in ibrutinib-treated CLL. Study observations and caveats: With treatment, public clonotypes, which were uncommon, either contracted or remained stable. The study found clonality rose at ibrutinib response, then fell toward baseline at progression.

Assay: immunoSEQ multiplex PCR; the TCRdb copy retains only in-frame clones and omits some. The table has under 75,000 clones, about 65% seen once. The origin of this receptor is a human donor with chronic lymphocytic leukemia. Source: PBMCs, taken after 12 months of ibrutinib treatment.

The CDR3 DNA reads as TGTGCCTGGCGTCCCGGATACGGCACTGAAGCTTTCTTT. Its protein is CAWRPGYGTEAFF. V and J are TRBV30 and TRBJ1-1; no reliable D call. This CDR3 is built from 13 residues. Germline-derived CDR1 and CDR2 are GTSNPN and SVGIG (reference sequence). V was shortened by 5 bases and J by 4 bases, with 14 bases between the two germline ends.